This T cell receptor beta chain was recovered during a study of control samples from healthy donors and cancer patients. The CDR3 covers 17 residues. Germline V lookup: CDR1 MGHRA, CDR2 YSYEKL. The V segment lost 3 bases and the J segment 0 bases; nucleotides outside the gene matches: 1. The data were produced by immunoSEQ multiplex PCR, yet TCRdb's version contains in-frame clones alone and is incomplete. The profile shows 150,000 or so clones, roughly 94% of them singletons. The source of this sequence is a man between 35 and 55 years old in good health. The gene calls are TRBV4-1 and TRBJ2-5; 16 bases line up with TRBD2. Sequenced input: blood. CDR3 loop: CASSQGLAGGYQETQYF. Written as DNA, the CDR3 is TGCGCCAGCAGCCAGGGACTAGCGGGGGGGTACCAAGAGACCCAGTACTTC.